The 14 T cell receptor beta chains given below trace back to one sample, sequenced in a study of blood T cell repertoires in COVID-19. Sequenced by immunoSEQ multiplex PCR; TCRdb stores in-frame clones only, minus some. The sample shows almost 250,000 clones, approximately 85% of them seen only once. Source material: peripheral blood. These receptors were obtained from an elderly woman with COVID-19, enrolled during active disease.

The chain links TRBV5-1 to TRBJ1-1; maybe TRBD1 (6 bases). The CDR3 is made up of 13 amino acids. Germline CDR1 is SGHRS and CDR2 is YFSETQ. V dropped 3 bases and J dropped 3 bases, with 9 bases sitting between them. In nucleotides, the CDR3 is TGCGCCAGCAGCTCCTCAGGGGACACTGAAGCTTTCTTT. It is translated as CASSSSGDTEAFF. The full variable domain, rest sourced from reference TRBV5-1 and TRBJ1-1, is KAGVTQTPRYLIKTRGQQVTLSCSPISGHRSVSWYQQTPGQGLQFLFEYFSETQRNKGNFPGRFSGRQFSNSRSEMNVSTLELGDSALYLCASSSSGDTEAFFGQGTRLTVV.

The rearrangement links TRBV7-2 to TRBJ2-1; 12 bases map to TRBD2. Germline trimming cut 4 bases from V and 0 bases from J; bases unmatched to any gene: 10. This CDR3 spans 19 amino acids. Germline V gene lookup returns CDR1 SGHTA and CDR2 FQGNSA. CDR3 loop: CASSSPSGGAGSSYNEQFF. The CDR3 DNA is TGTGCCAGCAGCTCCCCTAGCGGGGGGGCGGGCTCCTCCTACAATGAGCAGTTCTTC.

This clone was counted once. V and J are TRBV19 and TRBJ1-5, with TRBD1 identical over 11 bases. This CDR3 is built from 13 residues. The J segment lost 6 bases and the V segment lost 7 bases, leaving 2 bases of the junction unmatched. Germline values: CDR1 LNHDA, CDR2 SQIVND (reference sequence). CDR3 in DNA: TGTGCCAGTACGGGACAGGGGGGTCAGCCCCAGCATTTT. As protein: CASTGQGGQPQHF.

The V and J genes are TRBV7-2 and TRBJ1-2, with D unresolved. V was pared by 4 bases and J by 3 bases, with 12 bases between. This CDR3 region has 14 residues. The germline gives CDR1 SGHTA, CDR2 FQGNSA. The CDR3 region has the DNA TGTGCCAGCAGCTGGGGAGGGTGGGACTATGGCTACACCTTC. It encodes CASSWGGWDYGYTF. The whole variable domain, remainder taken from reference TRBV7-2 and TRBJ1-2, is GAGVSQSPSNKVTEKGKDVELRCDPISGHTALYWYRQSLGQGLEFLIYFQGNSAPDKSGLPSDRFSAERTGGSVSTLTIQRTQQEDSAVYLCASSWGGWDYGYTFGSGTRLTVV.

The chain carries TRBV28 and TRBJ2-7; a weak D match, TRBD1 (7 bases). The CDR3 runs 12 residues. V lost 7 bases and J lost 3, with 10 bases in between. The germline gives CDR1 MDHEN, CDR2 SYDVKM. The CDR3 sequence: CASNQGGYEQYV. The CDR3 nucleotides read TGTGCCAGCAATCAGGGGGGCTACGAGCAGTACGTC.

The V and J genes are TRBV7-2 and TRBJ1-1; 9 bases line up with TRBD1. Germline CDR1 is SGHTA and CDR2 is FQGNSA. The length of the CDR3 is 15 residues. V was pared by 5 bases and J by 5 bases, with 9 bases of the junction left unmatched. CDR3 loop: CASSQSQGAGTEAFF. The CDR3 bases are TGTGCCAGCAGCCAATCACAGGGGGCCGGGACTGAAGCTTTCTTT.

This chain links TRBV29-1 with TRBJ1-1; possible D gene TRBD1, 6 bases. CDR1 SQVTM and CDR2 ANQGSEA come from the germline V gene. The length of the CDR3 is 16 residues. The ends were cut back, 8 bases at V and 2 bases at J, with 24 bases in the middle. This CDR3 is CSIDILTGSSNTEAFF. The CDR3 DNA reads as TGCAGCATCGACATACTGACAGGATCATCAAACACTGAAGCTTTCTTT.

V and J are TRBV5-4 and TRBJ2-1; unclear D gene. V lost 0 bases and J 4 bases, leaving 5 bases between the germline ends. The length of the CDR3 is 13 residues. Germline V gene lookup returns CDR1 SGHNT and CDR2 YYREEE (reference sequence). DNA of the CDR3: TGTGCCAGCAGCTTGGTCGGGTACAATGAGCAGTTCTTC. Encoded protein: CASSLVGYNEQFF.

This chain links TRBV9 with TRBJ2-3; D remains ambiguous. The CDR3 is 13 amino acids. CDR1 SGDLS and CDR2 YYNGEE come from the germline V gene. V lost 0 bases and J lost 8, with 10 bases in between. CDR3 region: CASSVGSAVTQYF. In DNA, the CDR3 is TGTGCCAGCAGCGTAGGGAGCGCGGTTACGCAGTATTTT.

The V call is TRBV7-2, the J call TRBJ2-7, with D possibly being TRBD1 (6 bases). The CDR3 has 15 residues. V was clipped by 1 base and J by 2 bases, with 12 bases between them. Germline assignment: CDR1 SGHTA and CDR2 FQGNSA. For the CDR3, the DNA is TGTGCCAGCAGCTTAGTGCTGGACAGTACCTACGAGCAGTACTTC. It yields the protein CASSLVLDSTYEQYF. The full variable domain, completed using reference TRBV7-2 and TRBJ2-7, is GAGVSQSPSNKVTEKGKDVELRCDPISGHTALYWYRQSLGQGLEFLIYFQGNSAPDKSGLPSDRFSAERTGGSVSTLTIQRTQQEDSAVYLCASSLVLDSTYEQYFGPGTRLTVT.

V gene TRBV6-5 combines with J gene TRBJ1-2; a weak D match, TRBD1 (5 bases). V was trimmed by 6 bases and J by 8 bases, leaving 13 bases between them. This CDR3 has 12 amino acids. Looked up from germline, CDR1 is MNHEY and CDR2 is SVGAGI. The CDR3 reads CASRHGGEGYTF. In nucleotides, the CDR3 is TGTGCCAGCAGGCACGGGGGGGAAGGCTACACCTTC.

This clone was counted a few times. This chain joins TRBV28 and TRBJ1-6; D remains ambiguous. The CDR3 is made up of 12 amino acids. With 6 bases removed from V and 7 bases from J, the gap between germline ends came to 7 bases. Germline V gene sequence: CDR1 MDHEN, CDR2 SYDVKM. CDR3 residues: CASRQVNSPLHF. The CDR3 coding sequence is TGTGCCAGCAGGCAGGTGAATTCACCCCTCCACTTT.

This chain uses TRBV7-9 with TRBJ1-5; D is unclear. There are 14 residues in the CDR3. Per the germline V gene, CDR1 is SEHNR and CDR2 is FQNEAQ (reference sequence). V lost 1 base to trimming and J lost 4 bases, with 8 bases between them. CDR3 nucleotide sequence: TGTGCCAGCAGCTTAGACGGGAGTAATCAGCCCCAGCATTTT. Protein sequence: CASSLDGSNQPQHF.

The gene calls are TRBV19 and TRBJ1-5; 9 nucleotides match TRBD1. Trimming took 8 bases from V and 3 from J; bases not matched to a gene: 5. CDR1 and CDR2 (germline): LNHDA, SQIVND (reference sequence). This CDR3 contains 14 residues. As DNA, the CDR3 is TGTGCCAGTCACAGGGGGCAAGTCAATCAGCCCCAGCATTTT. This encodes CASHRGQVNQPQHF. Full variable domain (rest looked up from reference TRBV19 and TRBJ1-5): DGGITQSPKYLFRKEGQNVTLSCEQNLNHDAMYWYRQDPGQGLRLIYYSQIVNDFQKGDIAEGYSVSREKKESFPLTVTSAQKNPTAFYLCASHRGQVNQPQHFGDGTRLSIL.